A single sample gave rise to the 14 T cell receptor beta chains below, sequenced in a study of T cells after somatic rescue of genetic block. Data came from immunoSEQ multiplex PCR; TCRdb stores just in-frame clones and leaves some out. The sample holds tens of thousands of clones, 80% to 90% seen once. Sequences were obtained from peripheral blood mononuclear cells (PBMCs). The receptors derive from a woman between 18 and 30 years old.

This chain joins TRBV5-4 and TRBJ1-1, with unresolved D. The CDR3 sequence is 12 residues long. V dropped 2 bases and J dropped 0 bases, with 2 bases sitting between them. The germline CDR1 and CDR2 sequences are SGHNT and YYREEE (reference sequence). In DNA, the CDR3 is TGTGCCAGCAGCTTAATGAACACTGAAGCTTTCTTT. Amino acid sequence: CASSLMNTEAFF. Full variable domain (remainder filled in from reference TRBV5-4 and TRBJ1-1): ETGVTQSPTHLIKTRGQQVTLRCSSQSGHNTVSWYQQALGQGPQFIFQYYREEENGRGNFPPRFSGLQFPNYSSELNVNALELDDSALYLCASSLMNTEAFFGQGTRLTVV.

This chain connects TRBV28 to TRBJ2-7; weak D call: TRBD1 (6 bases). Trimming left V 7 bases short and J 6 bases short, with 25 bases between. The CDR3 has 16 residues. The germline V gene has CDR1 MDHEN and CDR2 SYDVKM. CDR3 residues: CASTVPLGGADSEQYF. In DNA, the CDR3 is TGTGCCAGCACCGTTCCCTTAGGGGGTGCCGACTCCGAGCAGTACTTC.

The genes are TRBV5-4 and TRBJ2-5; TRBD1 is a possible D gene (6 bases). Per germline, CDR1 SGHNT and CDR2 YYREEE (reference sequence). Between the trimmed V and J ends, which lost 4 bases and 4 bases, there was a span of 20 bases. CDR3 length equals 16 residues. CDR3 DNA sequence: TGTGCCAGCAGCCCTACTGGTGGCGCCAGGGGAGAGACCCAGTACTTC. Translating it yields CASSPTGGARGETQYF. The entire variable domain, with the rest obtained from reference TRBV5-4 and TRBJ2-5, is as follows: ETGVTQSPTHLIKTRGQQVTLRCSSQSGHNTVSWYQQALGQGPQFIFQYYREEENGRGNFPPRFSGLQFPNYSSELNVNALELDDSALYLCASSPTGGARGETQYFGPGTRLLVL.

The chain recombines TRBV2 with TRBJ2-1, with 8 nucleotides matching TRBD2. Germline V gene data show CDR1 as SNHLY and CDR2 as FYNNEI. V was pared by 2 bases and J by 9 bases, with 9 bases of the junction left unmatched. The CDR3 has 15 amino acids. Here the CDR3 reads CASSELGSGIAEQFF. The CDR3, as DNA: TGTGCCAGCAGTGAATTGGGTAGCGGGATAGCTGAGCAGTTCTTC.

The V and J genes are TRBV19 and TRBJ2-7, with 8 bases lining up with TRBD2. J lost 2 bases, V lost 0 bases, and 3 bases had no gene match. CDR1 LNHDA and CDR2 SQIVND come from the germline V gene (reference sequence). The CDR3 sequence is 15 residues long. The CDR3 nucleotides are TGTGCCAGTAGTATAGAGAGCGGGAGCCCCTACGAGCAGTACTTC. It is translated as CASSIESGSPYEQYF. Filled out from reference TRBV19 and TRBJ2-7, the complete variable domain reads DGGITQSPKYLFRKEGQNVTLSCEQNLNHDAMYWYRQDPGQGLRLIYYSQIVNDFQKGDIAEGYSVSREKKESFPLTVTSAQKNPTAFYLCASSIESGSPYEQYFGPGTRLTVT.

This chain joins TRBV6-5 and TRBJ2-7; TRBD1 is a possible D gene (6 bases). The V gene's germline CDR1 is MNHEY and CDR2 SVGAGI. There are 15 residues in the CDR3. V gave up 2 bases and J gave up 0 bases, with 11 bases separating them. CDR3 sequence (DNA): TGTGCCAGCAGTTACGACAGGAAAGGCTCCTACGAGCAGTACTTC. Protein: CASSYDRKGSYEQYF.

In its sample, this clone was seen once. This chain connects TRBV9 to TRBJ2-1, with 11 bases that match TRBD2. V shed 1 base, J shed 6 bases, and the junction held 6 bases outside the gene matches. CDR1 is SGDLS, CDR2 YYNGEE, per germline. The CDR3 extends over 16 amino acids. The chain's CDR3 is CASSVLSGRAPNEQFF. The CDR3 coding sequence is TGTGCCAGCAGCGTACTTAGCGGGAGGGCACCCAATGAGCAGTTCTTC. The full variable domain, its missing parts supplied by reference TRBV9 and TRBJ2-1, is DSGVTQTPKHLITATGQRVTLRCSPRSGDLSVYWYQQSLDQGLQFLIQYYNGEERAKGNILERFSAQQFPDLHSELNLSSLELGDSALYFCASSVLSGRAPNEQFFGPGTRLTVL.

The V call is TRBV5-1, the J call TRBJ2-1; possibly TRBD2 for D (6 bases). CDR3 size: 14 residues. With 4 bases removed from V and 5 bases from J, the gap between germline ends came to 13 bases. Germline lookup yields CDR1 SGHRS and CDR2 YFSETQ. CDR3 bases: TGCGCCAGCAGCGCATCGGGGGTTCACAATGAGCAGTTCTTC. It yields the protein CASSASGVHNEQFF. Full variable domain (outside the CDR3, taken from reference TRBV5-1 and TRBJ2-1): KAGVTQTPRYLIKTRGQQVTLSCSPISGHRSVSWYQQTPGQGLQFLFEYFSETQRNKGNFPGRFSGRQFSNSRSEMNVSTLELGDSALYLCASSASGVHNEQFFGPGTRLTVL.

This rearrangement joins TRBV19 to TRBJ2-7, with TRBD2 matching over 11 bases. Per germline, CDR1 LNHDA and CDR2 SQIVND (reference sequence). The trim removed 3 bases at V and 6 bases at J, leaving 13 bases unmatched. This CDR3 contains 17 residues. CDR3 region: CASSILGIAGGRREQYF. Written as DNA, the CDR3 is TGTGCCAGTAGTATCCTCGGGATAGCGGGAGGGCGGCGCGAGCAGTACTTC.

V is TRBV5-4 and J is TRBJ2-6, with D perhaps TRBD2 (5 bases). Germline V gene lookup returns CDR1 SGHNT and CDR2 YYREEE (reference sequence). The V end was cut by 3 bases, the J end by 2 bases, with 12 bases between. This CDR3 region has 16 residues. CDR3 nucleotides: TGTGCCAGCAGCTCCGAGGGTGGGCCTGGGGCCAACGTCCTGACTTTC. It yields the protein CASSSEGGPGANVLTF.

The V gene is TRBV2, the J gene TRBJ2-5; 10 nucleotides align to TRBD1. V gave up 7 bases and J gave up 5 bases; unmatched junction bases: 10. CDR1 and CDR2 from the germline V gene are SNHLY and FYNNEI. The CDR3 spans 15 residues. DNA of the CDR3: TGTGCCAGCAACTCTAGGCGGACAGGGGGGGAGACCCAGTACTTC. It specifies CASNSRRTGGETQYF.

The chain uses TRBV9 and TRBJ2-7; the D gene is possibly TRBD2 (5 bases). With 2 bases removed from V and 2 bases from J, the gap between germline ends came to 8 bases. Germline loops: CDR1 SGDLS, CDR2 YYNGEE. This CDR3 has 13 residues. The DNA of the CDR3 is TGTGCCAGCAGCGTGTCGGGGACCTACGAGCAGTACTTC. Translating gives CASSVSGTYEQYF.

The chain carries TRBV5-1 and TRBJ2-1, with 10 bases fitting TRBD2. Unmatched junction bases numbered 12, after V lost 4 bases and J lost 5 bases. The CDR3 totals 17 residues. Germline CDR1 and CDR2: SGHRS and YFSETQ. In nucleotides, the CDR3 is TGCGCCAGCAGCCCGCCGGGACTAGCGAGGTCCAACAATGAGCAGTTCTTC. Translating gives CASSPPGLARSNNEQFF.

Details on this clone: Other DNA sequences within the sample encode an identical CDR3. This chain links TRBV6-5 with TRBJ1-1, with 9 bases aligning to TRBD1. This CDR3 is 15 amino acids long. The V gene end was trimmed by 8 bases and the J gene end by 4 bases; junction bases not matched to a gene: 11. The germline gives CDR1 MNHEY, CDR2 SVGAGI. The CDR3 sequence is CASPAPDRGATEAFF. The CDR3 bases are TGTGCCAGCCCAGCCCCTGACAGGGGGGCCACTGAAGCTTTCTTT.